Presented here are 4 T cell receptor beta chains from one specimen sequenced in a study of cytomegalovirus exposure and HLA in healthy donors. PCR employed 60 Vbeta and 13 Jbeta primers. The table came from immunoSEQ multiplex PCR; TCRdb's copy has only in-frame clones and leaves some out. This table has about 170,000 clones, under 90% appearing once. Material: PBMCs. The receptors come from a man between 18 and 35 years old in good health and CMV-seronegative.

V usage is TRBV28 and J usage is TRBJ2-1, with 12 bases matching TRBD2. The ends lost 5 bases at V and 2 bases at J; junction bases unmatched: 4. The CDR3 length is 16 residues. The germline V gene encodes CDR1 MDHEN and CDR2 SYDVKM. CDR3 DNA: TGTGCCAGCAGTGCGCTAGCGGGAGGGGCCTACAATGAGCAGTTCTTC. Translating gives CASSALAGGAYNEQFF. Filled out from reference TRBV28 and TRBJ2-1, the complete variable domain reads DVKVTQSSRYLVKRTGEKVFLECVQDMDHENMFWYRQDPGLGLRLIYFSYDVKMKEKGDIPEGYSVSREKKERFSLILESASTNQTSMYLCASSALAGGAYNEQFFGPGTRLTVL.

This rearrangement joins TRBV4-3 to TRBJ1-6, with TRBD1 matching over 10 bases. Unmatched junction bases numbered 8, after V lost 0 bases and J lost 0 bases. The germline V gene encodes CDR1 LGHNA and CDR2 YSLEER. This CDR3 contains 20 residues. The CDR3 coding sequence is TGCGCCAGCAGCCAAGATTGGGACAGGGGTGGTAGCTCCTATAATTCACCCCTCCACTTT. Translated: CASSQDWDRGGSSYNSPLHF.

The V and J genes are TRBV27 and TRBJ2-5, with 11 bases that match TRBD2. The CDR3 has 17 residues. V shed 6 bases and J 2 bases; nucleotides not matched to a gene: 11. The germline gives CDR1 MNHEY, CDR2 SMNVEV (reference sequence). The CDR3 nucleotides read TGTGCCAGCAGCCTTACTTCCTTAGCGGGGGGGCAAGAGACCCAGTACTTC. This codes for CASSLTSLAGGQETQYF.

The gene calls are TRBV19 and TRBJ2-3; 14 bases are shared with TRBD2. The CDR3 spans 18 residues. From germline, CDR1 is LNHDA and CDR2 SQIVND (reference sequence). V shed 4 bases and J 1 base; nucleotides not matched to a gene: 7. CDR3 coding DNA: TGTGCCAGTAGTAAAGGACTAGCGGGGGGCCTGGGCACAGATACGCAGTATTTT. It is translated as CASSKGLAGGLGTDTQYF.